These 8 T cell receptor beta chains were sequenced from one sample in a study of cytomegalovirus exposure and HLA in healthy donors. PCR used 60 Vbeta primers and 13 Jbeta primers. Generated by immunoSEQ multiplex PCR, the TCRdb table keeps only in-frame clones and is missing some. Of around 130,000 clones listed, over 70% are singletons. The sample consisted of PBMCs. These receptors were taken from a woman between 18 and 29 years old in good health and CMV-seronegative.

The gene calls are TRBV29-1 and TRBJ2-2; the match to TRBD2 covers 7 bases. The CDR3 is 13 amino acids. Germline loops: CDR1 SQVTM, CDR2 ANQGSEA. Losses at the gene ends were 4 bases for V and 7 bases for J; bases not matched to a gene: 6. Here the CDR3 reads CSVGGREYGELFF. In DNA, the CDR3 is TGCAGCGTTGGAGGGAGGGAGTACGGGGAGCTGTTTTTT.

J is TRBJ2-7 and V is TRBV5-1; 9 nucleotides align to TRBD1. Germline CDR1 and CDR2: SGHRS and YFSETQ. The CDR3 spans 15 residues. Trimming took 5 bases from V and 6 from J; bases not matched to a gene: 12. CDR3 coding DNA: TGCGCCAGCAGTAGATCGACAGGGGGGATCGGCGAGCAGTACTTC. The encoded protein is CASSRSTGGIGEQYF.

The chain couples TRBV19 to TRBJ2-1; 10 bases are shared with TRBD2. V shed 1 base and J 6 bases; nucleotides not matched to a gene: 3. The CDR3 is 15 amino acids. Per the germline V gene, CDR1 is LNHDA and CDR2 is SQIVND (reference sequence). The chain's CDR3 is CASSIGASGSNEQFF. The CDR3 DNA follows: TGTGCCAGTAGTATAGGGGCTAGCGGGAGCAATGAGCAGTTCTTC.

V is TRBV10-1 and J is TRBJ2-3; D is unclear. Germline V lookup: CDR1 WNHNN, CDR2 SYGVQD (reference sequence). The CDR3 sequence is 12 residues long. V was shortened by 4 bases and J by 6 bases, with 8 bases between the two germline ends. The CDR3 is CASSGGGDTQYF. The CDR3 DNA reads as TGCGCCAGCAGTGGAGGTGGGGATACGCAGTATTTT.

This clone occurred a few times. The chain uses TRBV10-1 and TRBJ1-2, with a tentative D call TRBD1 (6 bases). The CDR3 loop spans 13 amino acids. The V end lost 6 bases, the J end lost 2 bases, and 10 bases lay between the germline ends. The germline gives CDR1 WNHNN, CDR2 SYGVQD (reference sequence). CDR3 in DNA: TGCGCCAGCAGCCCACAGGGCAACTATGGCTACACCTTC. This encodes CASSPQGNYGYTF.

The chain employs TRBV4-1 and TRBJ1-2; TRBD1 matches 9 bases. V was clipped by 3 bases and J by 7 bases; unmatched bases: 12. The CDR3 totals 16 residues. Germline CDR1 is MGHRA and CDR2 is YSYEKL. This CDR3 is CASSHFGTGPRGGYTF. CDR3 coding DNA: TGCGCCAGCAGCCACTTCGGGACAGGGCCCCGCGGTGGCTACACCTTC.

V and J are TRBV2 and TRBJ2-7; 7 nucleotides align to TRBD2. Germline CDR1 reads SNHLY; CDR2 reads FYNNEI. This CDR3 has 18 residues. V was clipped by 0 bases and J by 0 bases; unmatched bases: 11. CDR3 sequence (DNA): TGTGCCAGCAGTGAAGCGCTTTCGGGACTAAAGGGCTCCTACGAGCAGTACTTC. Translated: CASSEALSGLKGSYEQYF.

This sequence joins TRBV7-6 and TRBJ2-1; 7 nucleotides line up with TRBD2. Unmatched junction bases numbered 5, after V lost 1 base and J lost 5 bases. The CDR3 consists of 15 residues. Per the germline V gene, CDR1 is SGHVS and CDR2 is FNYEAQ. In nucleotides, the CDR3 is TGTGCCAGCAGCTTAGGGCTAGCGGCGAACAATGAGCAGTTCTTC. Translating it yields CASSLGLAANNEQFF.